This T cell receptor beta chain was captured by sequencing in a study of blood T cell repertoires in COVID-19. CDR1 is MGHRA and CDR2 is YSYEKL in the germline V gene. This CDR3 region has 15 residues. Trimming took off 1 base at V and 1 base at J, with 8 bases between the two ends. Sequenced by immunoSEQ multiplex PCR; TCRdb stores in-frame clones only, minus some. Of under 250,000 clones in the sample, 65% to 85% were seen once. In its sample, this clone was seen a few times. This sequence originates from a human donor in a cohort sampled during active COVID-19. Source material: peripheral blood. The V and J genes are TRBV4-1 and TRBJ2-1; D is unclear. As DNA, the CDR3 is TGCGCCAGCAGCCAAGGCCCCGCGTCCTACAATGAGCAGTTCTTC. Its protein product is CASSQGPASYNEQFF.